The present TCR beta chain was sequenced within a study of blood T cell repertoires in COVID-19. Turning to the study itself: COVID-19 samples collected from the United States, Italy and Spain covered acute and convalescent phases.

Libraries were prepared by immunoSEQ multiplex PCR; TCRdb keeps only in-frame clonotypes and omits some of them. The data show about 310,000 clones, roughly 91% seen once. CDR1 MNHEY and CDR2 SVGAGI come from the germline V gene. The CDR3 totals 13 residues. The ends lost 6 bases at V and 7 bases at J; junction bases unmatched: 7. This TCR was sampled from a man in his fifties or sixties with active or convalescent COVID-19. The chain recombines TRBV6-5 with TRBJ2-7; TRBD1 agrees at 9 bases. Sequencing was done on a sample of peripheral blood. The CDR3 region is CASRDRGSFEQYF. CDR3 sequence (DNA): TGTGCCAGCAGGGACAGGGGATCGTTTGAGCAGTACTTC.